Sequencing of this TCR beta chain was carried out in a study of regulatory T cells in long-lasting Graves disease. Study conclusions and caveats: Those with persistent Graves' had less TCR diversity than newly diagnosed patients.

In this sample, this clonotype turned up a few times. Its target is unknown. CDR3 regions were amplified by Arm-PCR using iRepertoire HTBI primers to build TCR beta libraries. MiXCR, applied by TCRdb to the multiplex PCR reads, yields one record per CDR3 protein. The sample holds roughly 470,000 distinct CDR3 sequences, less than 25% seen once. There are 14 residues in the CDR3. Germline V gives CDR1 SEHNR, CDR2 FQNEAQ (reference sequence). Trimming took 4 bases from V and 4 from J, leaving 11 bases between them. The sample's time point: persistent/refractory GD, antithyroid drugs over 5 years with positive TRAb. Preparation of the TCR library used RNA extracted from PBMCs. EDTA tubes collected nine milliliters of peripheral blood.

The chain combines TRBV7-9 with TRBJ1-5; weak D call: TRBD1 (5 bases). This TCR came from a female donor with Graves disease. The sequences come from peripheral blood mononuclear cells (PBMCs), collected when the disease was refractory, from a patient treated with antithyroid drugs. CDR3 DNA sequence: TGTGCCAGCAGCTCCGGGGGGGAGAATCAGCCCCAGCATTTT. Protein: CASSSGGENQPQHF.